Below are 28 T cell receptor beta chains sequenced from a single sample in a study of cytomegalovirus exposure and HLA in healthy donors. PCR employed 60 Vbeta and 13 Jbeta primers. The protocol was immunoSEQ multiplex PCR, while the TCRdb copy is restricted to in-frame clones and leaves out a portion. The sample consists of about 86,000 clones, roughly three quarters of them appearing once. The sequencing sample was made of PBMCs. These TCRs come from a woman in her thirties or forties in good health and CMV-seropositive.

The V and J genes are TRBV5-1 and TRBJ2-1, with 8 nucleotides matching TRBD1. CDR3 length: 14 amino acids. J gave up 6 bases and V 3 bases, and 5 bases lay outside the gene matches. CDR1 SGHRS and CDR2 YFSETQ come from the germline V gene. The CDR3 spells CASSSTGGLNEQFF. CDR3 coding DNA: TGCGCCAGCAGCTCTACAGGGGGTCTCAATGAGCAGTTCTTC.

The V call is TRBV27, the J call TRBJ2-7; TRBD2 might be the D (6 bases). Between the trimmed V and J ends, which lost 3 bases and 1 base, there was a span of 13 bases. This CDR3 comprises 15 residues. Germline CDR1 MNHEY, CDR2 SMNVEV (reference sequence). CDR3 protein: CASSFRGGDSYEQYF. CDR3 DNA: TGTGCCAGCAGTTTCCGGGGCGGGGATTCCTACGAGCAGTACTTC.

V usage is TRBV6-5 and J usage is TRBJ2-7; 8 bases fit TRBD2. The CDR3 contains 16 residues. The germline V gene has CDR1 MNHEY and CDR2 SVGAGI. V trimming: 0 bases; J trimming: 5 bases; junction bases outside the gene matches: 9. The CDR3: CASSYSRDGGVDEQYF. The CDR3 nucleotides read TGTGCCAGCAGTTACTCGAGGGACGGGGGGGTGGACGAGCAGTACTTC.

This chain uses TRBV7-2 with TRBJ2-7, with TRBD2 identical over 9 bases. Germline V gene lookup returns CDR1 SGHTA and CDR2 FQGNSA. The V segment lost 3 bases and the J segment 4 bases; nucleotides outside the gene matches: 7. The CDR3 extends over 15 amino acids. The CDR3 DNA follows: TGTGCCAGCAGCTTTCCTCCAGCGGGAGGATACGAGCAGTACTTC. This gives the protein CASSFPPAGGYEQYF. The whole variable domain, remainder taken from reference TRBV7-2 and TRBJ2-7, is GAGVSQSPSNKVTEKGKDVELRCDPISGHTALYWYRQSLGQGLEFLIYFQGNSAPDKSGLPSDRFSAERTGGSVSTLTIQRTQQEDSAVYLCASSFPPAGGYEQYFGPGTRLTVT.

This chain connects TRBV7-9 to TRBJ2-1; 7 bases fit TRBD2. V was clipped by 0 bases and J by 4 bases; unmatched bases: 6. The length of the CDR3 is 16 residues. Per germline, CDR1 SEHNR and CDR2 FQNEAQ (reference sequence). In DNA form, the CDR3 reads TGTGCCAGCAGCTTAGCCTCGACTAGCTGGTACAATGAGCAGTTCTTC. Its protein is CASSLASTSWYNEQFF. The complete variable domain, with remaining parts taken from reference TRBV7-9 and TRBJ2-1, reads DTGVSQNPRHKITKRGQNVTFRCDPISEHNRLYWYRQTLGQGPEFLTYFQNEAQLEKSRLLSDRFSAERPKGSFSTLEIQRTEQGDSAMYLCASSLASTSWYNEQFFGPGTRLTVL.

This chain joins TRBV4-2 and TRBJ2-1, with 8 bases aligning to TRBD2. The CDR3 has 16 amino acids. CDR1 LGHNA and CDR2 YNFKEQ come from the germline V gene. V lost 0 bases and J lost 5; bases outside the gene matches: 6. CDR3 region: CASSQESLAGDNEQFF. DNA of the CDR3: TGTGCCAGCAGCCAAGAATCCCTAGCGGGCGACAATGAGCAGTTCTTC.

This clone has more than one count but fewer than ten. This chain uses TRBV27 with TRBJ2-7, with D possibly matching TRBD2 (6 bases). The CDR3 loop spans 14 amino acids. V was trimmed by 4 bases and J by 4 bases, leaving 14 bases between them. Germline V gene data show CDR1 as MNHEY and CDR2 as SMNVEV (reference sequence). Here the CDR3 reads CASSWAGNRYEQYF. CDR3 bases: TGTGCCAGCAGTTGGGCGGGAAATAGGTACGAGCAGTACTTC.

This clone came up a few times. The J gene is TRBJ2-5, the V gene TRBV28; D is possibly TRBD2 (5 bases). CDR1 is MDHEN, CDR2 SYDVKM, per germline. The CDR3 loop spans 15 amino acids. V was pared by 4 bases and J by 4 bases, with 16 bases between. In DNA form, the CDR3 reads TGTGCCAGCAGTTCAGCGGACGGTACGGGAGAGACCCAGTACTTC. Encoded protein: CASSSADGTGETQYF.

V is TRBV29-1 and J is TRBJ2-1, with D tentatively TRBD1 (6 bases). Germline lookup yields CDR1 SQVTM and CDR2 ANQGSEA. With 4 bases removed from V and 3 bases from J, the gap between germline ends came to 13 bases. The CDR3 totals 14 residues. This CDR3 is CSVVLTGFYNEQFF. CDR3 coding DNA: TGCAGCGTTGTCCTTACAGGGTTCTACAATGAGCAGTTCTTC.

This clone has only a few counts. This chain links TRBV10-1 with TRBJ2-2; 11 nucleotides align to TRBD1. Germline CDR1 reads WNHNN; CDR2 reads SYGVQD (reference sequence). V shed 8 bases, J shed 6 bases, and the junction held 5 bases outside the gene matches. This CDR3 region has 14 residues. This CDR3 is CASAGDRGSGELFF. The CDR3 region has the DNA TGCGCCAGCGCGGGGGACAGGGGGTCCGGGGAGCTGTTTTTT.

The chain carries TRBV7-8 and TRBJ1-2; maybe TRBD1 (6 bases). There are 14 residues in the CDR3. Germline V CDR1 and CDR2: SGHVS, FQNEAQ. The germline V and J ends were trimmed by 5 bases and 4 bases, with 14 bases remaining between them. Here the CDR3 DNA reads TGTGCCAGCAGCCCGGACAGATTTTTCTATGGCTACACCTTC. As protein: CASSPDRFFYGYTF.

The chain has TRBV19 and TRBJ1-1; 7 bases are shared with TRBD1. V was clipped by 3 bases and J by 1 base; unmatched bases: 2. The CDR3 loop spans 14 amino acids. Germline CDR1 and CDR2: LNHDA and SQIVND (reference sequence). CDR3 in DNA: TGTGCCAGTAGTATTTGGACAGGGAACACTGAAGCTTTCTTT. Translation: CASSIWTGNTEAFF.

The V and J genes are TRBV7-9 and TRBJ2-2, with 9 bases aligning to TRBD1. Germline V gives CDR1 SEHNR, CDR2 FQNEAQ (reference sequence). CDR3 length: 15 amino acids. Trimming at V came to 5 bases and at J to 3 bases, leaving 4 bases not matched to a gene. CDR3 in DNA: TGTGCCAGCAGCCAGGGGGACAGGGACACCGGGGAGCTGTTTTTT. Residues: CASSQGDRDTGELFF. Together with reference TRBV7-9 and TRBJ2-2, the CDR3 gives the full variable domain: DTGVSQNPRHKITKRGQNVTFRCDPISEHNRLYWYRQTLGQGPEFLTYFQNEAQLEKSRLLSDRFSAERPKGSFSTLEIQRTEQGDSAMYLCASSQGDRDTGELFFGEGSRLTVL.

The chain joins TRBV7-8 to TRBJ2-1; 8 nucleotides line up with TRBD1. Trimming took 5 bases from V and 0 from J; bases not matched to a gene: 3. This CDR3 is 15 amino acids long. Looked up from germline, CDR1 is SGHVS and CDR2 is FQNEAQ. The DNA for the CDR3 is TGTGCCAGCAGCCGGGACAGGAGCTCCTACAATGAGCAGTTCTTC. As protein: CASSRDRSSYNEQFF.

The V and J genes are TRBV13 and TRBJ2-5; D remains unclear. Trimming took 6 bases from V and 7 from J, leaving 12 bases between them. Looked up from germline, CDR1 is PRHDT and CDR2 is FYEKMQ (reference sequence). The CDR3 consists of 12 residues. The CDR3 DNA is TGTGCCAGCAGTGGCGGCCCGGGGACCCAGTACTTC. Translation gives CASSGGPGTQYF.

V is TRBV29-1 and J is TRBJ1-3, with D perhaps matching TRBD1 (5 bases). This CDR3 is 15 amino acids long. V was trimmed by 1 base and J by 0 bases, leaving 10 bases between them. Germline-derived CDR1 and CDR2 are SQVTM and ANQGSEA. The CDR3 region has the DNA TGCAGCGTTGAAGTTCGGGGGGTCTCTGGAAACACCATATATTTT. Translating it yields CSVEVRGVSGNTIYF.

The chain joins TRBV7-9 to TRBJ1-4; 9 bases are a match to TRBD1. The CDR3 consists of 14 residues. V gave up 4 bases and J gave up 6 bases; unmatched junction bases: 3. Germline V gene data show CDR1 as SEHNR and CDR2 as FQNEAQ (reference sequence). The DNA of the CDR3 is TGTGCCAGCAGCTCCAGGGACAGGGATGAAAAACTGTTTTTT. Translating gives CASSSRDRDEKLFF.

The V gene is TRBV30, the J gene TRBJ1-2, with D maybe TRBD1 (6 bases). Germline V gene sequence: CDR1 GTSNPN, CDR2 SVGIG (reference sequence). Trimming removed 4 bases at V and 4 bases at J, with 13 bases between. The CDR3 contains 13 residues. CDR3: CAWIPQTGYGYTF. DNA for the CDR3: TGTGCCTGGATACCACAGACAGGCTATGGCTACACCTTC.

V and J are TRBV5-1 and TRBJ1-1, with 8 nucleotides matching TRBD1. The trim removed 3 bases at V and 2 bases at J, leaving 3 bases unmatched. This CDR3 spans 14 amino acids. Germline values: CDR1 SGHRS, CDR2 YFSETQ. The CDR3, as DNA: TGCGCCAGCAGCTCTGGGACAGGAAACACTGAAGCTTTCTTT. It is translated as CASSSGTGNTEAFF.

The CDR3 reads CASSLDRGVGEQYF. CDR3 nucleotides: TGTGCCAGCAGCTTAGATCGGGGGGTTGGAGAGCAGTACTTC. This chain joins TRBV7-2 and TRBJ2-7; 7 bases agree with TRBD2. V trimming: 1 base; J trimming: 7 bases; junction bases outside the gene matches: 7. The CDR3 sequence is 14 residues long. The V gene's germline CDR1 is SGHTA and CDR2 FQGNSA. Looking up the rest from reference TRBV7-2 and TRBJ2-7 gives the full variable domain: GAGVSQSPSNKVTEKGKDVELRCDPISGHTALYWYRQSLGQGLEFLIYFQGNSAPDKSGLPSDRFSAERTGGSVSTLTIQRTQQEDSAVYLCASSLDRGVGEQYFGPGTRLTVT.

The chain employs TRBV5-1 and TRBJ2-7, with TRBD2 matching over 10 bases. CDR3 length equals 17 residues. The V and J ends lost 1 base and 2 bases, in that order; junction bases with no gene match: 9. The germline V gene encodes CDR1 SGHRS and CDR2 YFSETQ. This chain's CDR3 is CASSLRSGRANPYEQYF. The CDR3 nucleotides read TGCGCCAGCAGCTTGCGAAGCGGGAGGGCTAACCCCTACGAGCAGTACTTC. Drawing the rest from reference TRBV5-1 and TRBJ2-7, the complete variable domain is KAGVTQTPRYLIKTRGQQVTLSCSPISGHRSVSWYQQTPGQGLQFLFEYFSETQRNKGNFPGRFSGRQFSNSRSEMNVSTLELGDSALYLCASSLRSGRANPYEQYFGPGTRLTVT.

The chain links TRBV30 to TRBJ1-5; D gene ambiguous. Trimming removed 2 bases from V and 4 bases from J, with 9 bases in between. The germline gives CDR1 GTSNPN, CDR2 SVGIG (reference sequence). This CDR3 spans 13 amino acids. DNA of the CDR3: TGTGCCTGGAGTCTGGCAGGTAATCAGCCCCAGCATTTT. Translating gives CAWSLAGNQPQHF.

In this sample, this clone turned up once. The rearrangement links TRBV30 to TRBJ1-5, with D possibly being TRBD1 (5 bases). The V gene lost 0 bases and the J gene lost 7 bases, with 10 bases spanning the gap. The germline V gene has CDR1 GTSNPN and CDR2 SVGIG (reference sequence). This CDR3 is 13 amino acids long. This CDR3 is CAWSVDGAQPQHF. CDR3 DNA sequence: TGTGCCTGGAGTGTAGATGGGGCGCAGCCCCAGCATTTT. Full variable domain (missing parts from reference TRBV30 and TRBJ1-5): SQTIHQWPATLVQPVGSPLSLECTVEGTSNPNLYWYRQAAGRGLQLLFYSVGIGQISSEVPQNLSASRPQDRQFILSSKKLLLSDSGFYLCAWSVDGAQPQHFGDGTRLSIL.

The gene calls are TRBV29-1 and TRBJ2-2, with TRBD1 identical over 10 bases. Germline V gene data show CDR1 as SQVTM and CDR2 as ANQGSEA. This CDR3 region has 14 residues. V shed 6 bases, J shed 1 base, and the junction held 2 bases outside the gene matches. CDR3 sequence reads: CSVGQGGNTGELFF. For the CDR3, the DNA is TGCAGCGTAGGACAGGGGGGGAACACCGGGGAGCTGTTTTTT.

This clone was seen only a few times. The junction shows a germline mismatch at one end, possibly a read error. The CDR3 DNA reads TGTGCCAGCAGCTTAACAAACGGGAAGTTGGTTTTT. Its protein is CASSLTNGKLVF. V usage is TRBV11-2 and J usage is TRBJ1-4; D not certain. The length of the CDR3 is 12 residues. Germline CDR1 and CDR2: SGHAT and FQNNGV.

The V call is TRBV6-1, the J call TRBJ2-1; TRBD1 agrees at 7 bases. Germline V gene lookup returns CDR1 MNHNS and CDR2 SASEGT. The junction had 5 bases not matched to a gene; V was cut back by 3 bases and J by 6 bases. The CDR3 sequence is 14 residues long. Here the CDR3 reads CASSERGRSNEQFF. The CDR3 DNA is TGTGCCAGCAGTGAGAGGGGGCGAAGCAATGAGCAGTTCTTC.

The chain carries TRBV27 and TRBJ2-7; 7 positions match TRBD2. The CDR3 totals 16 residues. Germline CDR1 is MNHEY and CDR2 is SMNVEV (reference sequence). The J segment lost 9 bases and the V segment lost 3 bases, leaving 17 bases of the junction unmatched. The CDR3 DNA is TGTGCCAGCAGTTTGGCCAGCGGGATCGACCGTGCCTGGCAGTACTTC. It specifies CASSLASGIDRAWQYF.

This chain joins TRBV30 and TRBJ1-5; the match to TRBD1 covers 8 bases. Germline assignment: CDR1 GTSNPN and CDR2 SVGIG (reference sequence). Trimming removed 4 bases from V and 5 bases from J; junction bases left unmatched: 4. The CDR3 runs to 13 residues. The CDR3 protein is CAWKGQGHQPQHF. The CDR3 nucleotides are TGTGCCTGGAAAGGACAGGGACATCAGCCCCAGCATTTT.